This TCR beta chain appears in the sequencing data of a study of blood T cells in healthy people across ages. Together with a sample-barcoded 5' primer, a J-beta primer mix was included in a second PCR lasting about 7 to 11 cycles. TCRdb re-analysed the 5' RACE reads in MiXCR, keeping a single row per CDR3 protein. The sample has 850,000 to 1,000,000 distinct CDR3 sequences, about 48% seen once. The V gene's germline CDR1 is LGHDT and CDR2 YNNKEL (reference sequence). This CDR3 has 20 amino acids. V lost 0 bases to trimming and J lost 8 bases; unmatched junction nucleotides: 21. The clonotype was recovered from a man aged 25-40 years in good health. The chain joins TRBV3-1 to TRBJ1-4; 7 nucleotides line up with TRBD1. Sequences were obtained from blood. The CDR3 region is CASSQDGILRQGREKEKLFF. The CDR3 nucleotides read TGTGCCAGCAGCCAAGATGGGATACTCAGACAGGGTAGAGAAAAGGAAAAACTGTTTTTT.